Below, 5 T cell receptor beta chains from the same sample are listed, as sequenced in a study of long-term antiretroviral therapy in people with HIV. It was version v3.0 of the immunoSEQ assay that was run at survey level. Using immunoSEQ multiplex PCR, the repertoire was profiled, and TCRdb retains in-frame clones only, with some absent. The sample comprises 25,000 to 30,000 clones, 70% to 90% of which are singletons, and approximately 9.5% rests with the top ten. Material: unsorted PBMCs, obtained 3 years after starting antiretroviral therapy. These receptors came from a middle-aged man with HIV.

This chain connects TRBV9 to TRBJ2-1; 8 bases fit TRBD2. The germline CDR1 and CDR2 sequences are SGDLS and YYNGEE. Unmatched junction bases numbered 3, after V lost 4 bases and J lost 3 bases. The CDR3 has 14 residues. CDR3 sequence: CASSLSGGYNEQFF. In DNA, the CDR3 is TGTGCCAGCAGCTTGAGCGGGGGCTACAATGAGCAGTTCTTC.

The chain recombines TRBV15 with TRBJ2-2; 10 bases match TRBD1. The J segment lost 6 bases and the V segment lost 4 bases, leaving 5 bases of the junction unmatched. Looked up from germline, CDR1 is LNHNV and CDR2 is YYDKDF (reference sequence). CDR3 length: 15 amino acids. CDR3 sequence reads: CATSKGTGEAGELFF. The CDR3 coding sequence is TGTGCCACCAGCAAAGGGACAGGGGAGGCCGGGGAGCTGTTTTTT.

J is TRBJ2-2 and V is TRBV4-3; D gene uncertain. This CDR3 contains 13 residues. With 3 bases removed from V and 3 bases from J, the gap between germline ends came to 5 bases. Germline V lookup: CDR1 LGHNA, CDR2 YSLEER. CDR3 DNA sequence: TGCGCCAGCAGCCATCCGGACACCGGGGAGCTGTTTTTT. Amino acids: CASSHPDTGELFF.

The genes are TRBV29-1 and TRBJ2-7; D is possibly TRBD2 (6 bases). The CDR3 extends over 11 amino acids. Germline loops: CDR1 SQVTM, CDR2 ANQGSEA. The V end was cut by 4 bases, the J end by 5 bases, with 9 bases between. The CDR3 loop is CSVGAGNEQYF. CDR3 DNA sequence: TGCAGCGTTGGGGCGGGGAACGAGCAGTACTTC.

The chain recombines TRBV27 with TRBJ2-5, with 9 positions matching TRBD2. The junction had 3 bases not matched to a gene; V was cut back by 2 bases and J by 2 bases. Germline V CDR1 and CDR2: MNHEY, SMNVEV (reference sequence). The CDR3 has 15 amino acids. In DNA, the CDR3 is TGTGCCAGCAGTTTAGGCGGGGGGGCTCAAGAGACCCAGTACTTC. Encoded protein: CASSLGGGAQETQYF.